The 27 T cell receptor beta chains below were found in one sample sequenced in a study of beta chain features in type 1 diabetes. Which antigens these TCRs recognize remains unknown. Since all of the isolated RNA was reverse transcribed, expressed TCRB transcripts were what got sequenced. Sequencing used immunoSEQ multiplex PCR; TCRdb keeps in-frame clones, though not all of them. The sample holds 300,000 to 400,000 clones, approximately 12% seen once. Study-wide results and limits: Patients with Type 1 diabetes showed moderately but significantly shorter TCRB CDR3s in all four CD4+ subsets.

The specimen was naive CD4+ T cells from blood. Receptors originate from a woman younger than 30 with type 1 diabetes.

This clone has just a few counts. J is TRBJ2-7 and V is TRBV5-4; TRBD2 agrees at 10 bases. Germline V lookup: CDR1 SGHNT, CDR2 YYREEE (reference sequence). The CDR3 extends over 15 amino acids. J gave up 4 bases and V 4 bases, and 8 bases lay outside the gene matches. CDR3 protein: CASSPSSGRAYEQYF. CDR3 in DNA: TGTGCCAGCAGCCCCAGCAGCGGGAGGGCGTACGAGCAGTACTTC.

The sample holds one count of this clone. The V call is TRBV27, the J call TRBJ1-1; perhaps TRBD1 as D (6 bases). The V end lost 8 bases, the J end lost 4 bases, and 17 bases lay between the germline ends. The CDR3 totals 14 residues. Germline CDR1 is MNHEY and CDR2 is SMNVEV (reference sequence). CDR3 DNA sequence: TGTGCCAGCTGTTACAGGGAGGGTCGCACTGAAGCTTTCTTT. This translates into CASCYREGRTEAFF.

The V and J genes are TRBV5-4 and TRBJ1-1; 8 positions agree with TRBD1. Looked up from germline, CDR1 is SGHNT and CDR2 is YYREEE (reference sequence). The CDR3 has 14 amino acids. After removal of 3 bases from V and 5 bases from J, the junction contained 6 bases not matched to a gene. The CDR3 here is CASSSGQGRTEAFF. The CDR3 region has the DNA TGTGCCAGCAGCTCCGGACAGGGCCGGACTGAAGCTTTCTTT.

This clone occurred a few times. The chain recombines TRBV9 with TRBJ2-7, with 12 bases that match TRBD2. Germline values: CDR1 SGDLS, CDR2 YYNGEE. V trimming: 4 bases; J trimming: 3 bases; junction bases outside the gene matches: 5. The length of the CDR3 is 15 residues. The CDR3 coding sequence is TGTGCCAGCAGCCCCGGACTAGCGGGGAGCTACGAGCAGTACTTC. Amino acid sequence: CASSPGLAGSYEQYF.

This chain connects TRBV6-6 to TRBJ1-3; D is possibly TRBD1 (5 bases). CDR3 size: 14 residues. V was clipped by 2 bases and J by 11 bases, with 16 bases between them. Germline loops: CDR1 MNHNY, CDR2 SVGAGI (reference sequence). The CDR3 here is CASSYVSEPGAIYF. The DNA for the CDR3 is TGTGCCAGCAGTTACGTCAGCGAGCCGGGGGCCATATATTTT.

The chain employs TRBV4-1 and TRBJ2-5; the D gene is possibly TRBD2 (6 bases). The ends were cut back, 1 base at V and 5 bases at J, with 11 bases in the middle. The CDR3 totals 14 residues. The germline CDR1 and CDR2 sequences are MGHRA and YSYEKL. The DNA for the CDR3 is TGCGCCAGCAGCCAAGTAGGGACTCGTGAGACCCAGTACTTC. This encodes CASSQVGTRETQYF.

This clone was observed a handful of times. The V and J genes are TRBV18 and TRBJ2-1; 7 bases are shared with TRBD2. Germline V gene data show CDR1 as KGHSH and CDR2 as LQKENI. V was pared by 1 base and J by 0 bases, with 6 bases of the junction left unmatched. The CDR3 consists of 17 residues. CDR3 loop: CASSPRGLDTSYNEQFF. CDR3 DNA sequence: TGTGCCAGCTCACCACGCGGACTAGATACCTCCTACAATGAGCAGTTCTTC.

The V gene is TRBV28, the J gene TRBJ2-7; tentative D call: TRBD2 (6 bases). The V end lost 7 bases, the J end lost 6 bases, and 19 bases lay between the germline ends. Germline V gives CDR1 MDHEN, CDR2 SYDVKM. The CDR3 sequence is 14 residues long. The CDR3 nucleotides are TGTGCCAGCACCCCAGCCCGACTAGGTGGCGAGCAGTACTTC. Translated, it gives CASTPARLGGEQYF.

This clone was recorded a few times. This rearrangement joins TRBV29-1 to TRBJ2-1, with 11 bases that match TRBD1. Germline assignment: CDR1 SQVTM and CDR2 ANQGSEA. J lost 11 bases, V lost 3 bases, and 15 bases had no gene match. There are 16 residues in the CDR3. CDR3 sequence: CSVDKWAGQGGTKQFF. DNA for the CDR3: TGCAGCGTTGACAAATGGGCGGGACAGGGGGGGACGAAGCAGTTCTTC.

The rearrangement joins TRBV29-1 to TRBJ2-1, with D maybe TRBD1 (6 bases). In germline, CDR1 is SQVTM, CDR2 ANQGSEA. Deletions cut 7 bases from V and 7 bases from J, with 17 bases between. The CDR3 runs 13 residues. This CDR3 reads CSALSGTQNEQFF. CDR3 sequence (DNA): TGCAGCGCCCTATCCGGGACACAAAATGAGCAGTTCTTC.

A few counts support this clone. V gene TRBV2 combines with J gene TRBJ2-5; possibly TRBD2 for D (5 bases). Per the germline V gene, CDR1 is SNHLY and CDR2 is FYNNEI. V lost 4 bases and J lost 5, with 14 bases in between. This CDR3 region has 14 residues. CDR3 sequence (DNA): TGTGCCAGCAGTGTGAACGGGGTATCGGAGACCCAGTACTTC. The encoded protein is CASSVNGVSETQYF.

The gene calls are TRBV18 and TRBJ2-5; D is undetermined. The germline gives CDR1 KGHSH, CDR2 LQKENI. The V end lost 6 bases, the J end lost 3 bases, and 8 bases lay between the germline ends. The CDR3 contains 12 residues. The CDR3 protein is CASSNGKETQYF. CDR3 nucleotide sequence: TGTGCCAGCTCGAACGGTAAAGAGACCCAGTACTTC.

This sequence joins TRBV30 and TRBJ2-5; D perhaps matches TRBD2 (5 bases). The ends were cut back, 2 bases at V and 7 bases at J, with 11 bases in the middle. The CDR3 totals 12 residues. In germline, CDR1 is GTSNPN, CDR2 SVGIG (reference sequence). CDR3 DNA: TGTGCCTGGAGTTCTCAAGGAGGGACCCAGTACTTC. It specifies CAWSSQGGTQYF.

The sample holds a few counts of this clone. The J gene is TRBJ2-1, the V gene TRBV5-6; D gene uncertain. The CDR3 spans 15 residues. Germline V CDR1 and CDR2: SGHDT, YYEEEE. V lost 3 bases and J lost 4, with 14 bases in between. CDR3 sequence: CASSSGGLAYNEQFF. The CDR3 DNA reads as TGTGCCAGCAGCTCTGGCGGCTTAGCTTACAATGAGCAGTTCTTC. The full variable domain, in which reference TRBV5-6 and TRBJ2-1 provide the parts outside the CDR3, is DAGVTQSPTHLIKTRGQQVTLRCSPKSGHDTVSWYQQALGQGPQFIFQYYEEEERQRGNFPDRFSGHQFPNYSSELNVNALLLGDSALYLCASSSGGLAYNEQFFGPGTRLTVL.

The gene calls are TRBV27 and TRBJ2-3; the D gene is possibly TRBD2 (5 bases). The CDR3 is 14 residues long. Deletions cut 6 bases from V and 0 bases from J, with 10 bases between. CDR1 is MNHEY, CDR2 SMNVEV, per germline (reference sequence). CDR3 DNA sequence: TGTGCCAGCAGAGTAGCGAAAAGCACAGATACGCAGTATTTT. As protein: CASRVAKSTDTQYF.

In its sample, this clone was seen a few times. CDR3 bases: TGTGCCAGCAGTTCCCAGCGGGGATCAGAGACCCAGTACTTC. Translating gives CASSSQRGSETQYF. V and J are TRBV2 and TRBJ2-5, with 7 bases fitting TRBD2. The CDR3 consists of 14 residues. Unmatched junction bases numbered 7, after V lost 5 bases and J lost 4 bases. Germline V gene sequence: CDR1 SNHLY, CDR2 FYNNEI.

There are a few counts of this clone. The rearrangement joins TRBV2 to TRBJ2-1; D gene unclear. This CDR3 comprises 11 residues. V lost 2 bases to trimming and J lost 8 bases, with 4 bases between them. Germline lookup yields CDR1 SNHLY and CDR2 FYNNEI. The CDR3 sequence is CASSEIDEQFF. The CDR3 DNA sequence: TGTGCCAGCAGTGAAATAGATGAGCAGTTCTTC.

This clone was recorded a few times. The chain is built from TRBV15 and TRBJ2-7, with D perhaps TRBD1 (6 bases). Trimming removed 3 bases from V and 0 bases from J, with 9 bases in between. CDR3 length: 14 residues. CDR1 and CDR2 (germline): LNHNV, YYDKDF (reference sequence). The CDR3 region is CATSSQQGSYEQYF. For the CDR3, the DNA is TGTGCCACCAGCAGCCAACAGGGCTCCTACGAGCAGTACTTC.

For the CDR3, the DNA is TGTGCCAGCGAAGTTGCGGGACAGGCAAGATTCCAAGAGACCCAGTACTTC. Its protein product is CASEVAGQARFQETQYF. This rearrangement joins TRBV28 to TRBJ2-5, with 8 nucleotides matching TRBD1. This CDR3 is built from 17 residues. Trimming took 8 bases from V and 1 from J; bases not matched to a gene: 15. CDR1 MDHEN and CDR2 SYDVKM come from the germline V gene.

The sample holds a few counts of this clone. The chain links TRBV7-9 to TRBJ2-1; 9 bases match TRBD2. The CDR3 loop spans 17 amino acids. Germline V gives CDR1 SEHNR, CDR2 FQNEAQ (reference sequence). V lost 5 bases and J lost 3; bases outside the gene matches: 11. CDR3 nucleotide sequence: TGTGCCAGCAGCCGGTGGGGGCGGGAGGGCCTCTACAATGAGCAGTTCTTC. Translating gives CASSRWGREGLYNEQFF.

In this sample, this clone turned up a few times. The chain recombines TRBV11-2 with TRBJ2-1; the D gene is possibly TRBD1 (6 bases). V was pared by 3 bases and J by 9 bases, with 12 bases between. This CDR3 is built from 13 residues. Germline CDR1 and CDR2: SGHAT and FQNNGV. This CDR3 is CASSFESGAEQFF. CDR3 sequence (DNA): TGTGCCAGCAGCTTCGAGTCAGGGGCTGAGCAGTTCTTC. Based on the CDR3 plus reference TRBV11-2 and TRBJ2-1, the full variable domain is EAGVAQSPRYKIIEKRQSVAFWCNPISGHATLYWYQQILGQGPKLLIQFQNNGVVDDSQLPKDRFSAERLKGVDSTLKIQPAKLEDSAVYLCASSFESGAEQFFGPGTRLTVL.

The rearrangement uses TRBV7-2 and TRBJ2-7; possibly TRBD2 for D (6 bases). This CDR3 has 15 amino acids. The germline V and J ends were trimmed by 1 base and 2 bases, with 12 bases remaining between them. Germline-derived CDR1 and CDR2 are SGHTA and FQGNSA. CDR3: CASSLGSGGAYEQYF. CDR3 bases: TGTGCCAGCAGCTTAGGTAGCGGAGGGGCCTACGAGCAGTACTTC.

J is TRBJ2-5 and V is TRBV5-1; 12 positions match TRBD1. Germline loops: CDR1 SGHRS, CDR2 YFSETQ. V gave up 4 bases and J gave up 4 bases; unmatched junction bases: 5. The CDR3 has 15 amino acids. The DNA of the CDR3 is TGCGCCAGCAGCCCGGGGACAGGGGGCGGAGAGACCCAGTACTTC. Its protein product is CASSPGTGGGETQYF.

V usage is TRBV2 and J usage is TRBJ2-1; D possibly corresponds to TRBD1 (6 bases). V shed 6 bases and J shed 9 bases, with 18 bases lying between them. Germline assignment: CDR1 SNHLY and CDR2 FYNNEI. The length of the CDR3 is 14 residues. CDR3 nucleotides: TGTGCCAGCAGGGACAGCGACAGCCCCTCTGAGCAGTTCTTC. Residues: CASRDSDSPSEQFF. The variable domain in full, completed from reference TRBV2 and TRBJ2-1, reads EPEVTQTPSHQVTQMGQEVILRCVPISNHLYFYWYRQILGQKVEFLVSFYNNEISEKSEIFDDQFSVERPDGSNFTLKIRSTKLEDSAMYFCASRDSDSPSEQFFGPGTRLTVL.

This rearrangement joins TRBV27 to TRBJ2-1, with D possibly being TRBD2 (5 bases). The CDR3 covers 12 residues. Germline V gene lookup returns CDR1 MNHEY and CDR2 SMNVEV (reference sequence). Trimming took 5 bases from V and 9 from J, leaving 11 bases between them. The CDR3 DNA follows: TGTGCCAGCAGTCCAGGCCGGGGTGAGCAGTTCTTC. This sequence encodes CASSPGRGEQFF.

J is TRBJ2-3 and V is TRBV4-2, with a tentative D call TRBD1 (8 bases). CDR3 length equals 17 residues. From germline, CDR1 is LGHNA and CDR2 YNFKEQ. V was shortened by 2 bases and J by 2 bases, with 17 bases between the two germline ends. CDR3 DNA: TGTGCCAGCAGCCAAACCTACACAGGGGGGGACACAGATACGCAGTATTTT. Its translation: CASSQTYTGGDTDTQYF.

The J gene is TRBJ2-3, the V gene TRBV28; 9 bases are shared with TRBD2. CDR3 length equals 14 residues. Germline loops: CDR1 MDHEN, CDR2 SYDVKM. Unmatched junction bases numbered 6, after V lost 6 bases and J lost 5 bases. CDR3: CASRAGGPRDTQYF. CDR3 coding DNA: TGTGCCAGCAGGGCGGGAGGGCCCAGAGATACGCAGTATTTT.